Following are 8 T cell receptor beta chains from one sample sequenced in a study of shared clonotypes between healthy human individuals. CD45RO-negative, CCR7-selected cells formed the naive CD8 fraction, which excluded terminally differentiated effector memory CD45RA+ cells. Generated by immunoSEQ multiplex PCR, the TCRdb table keeps only in-frame clones and is missing some. There are 1.5 million to 2.5 million clones in the sample; approximately 94% occur only once, and around 1% lies in the top ten. The sequencing sample was made of naive CD8+ T cells sorted from blood. These TCRs come from a young man in good health.

The genes are TRBV7-9 and TRBJ1-2; D uncertain. The length of the CDR3 is 14 residues. Per germline, CDR1 SEHNR and CDR2 FQNEAQ (reference sequence). Trimming left V 8 bases short and J 0 bases short, with 13 bases between. The CDR3 bases are TGTGCCAGCGTACGCCCCAACGCTAACTATGGCTACACCTTC. As protein: CASVRPNANYGYTF.

The chain joins TRBV7-7 to TRBJ2-5, with D perhaps matching TRBD2 (5 bases). This CDR3 is 13 amino acids long. CDR1 and CDR2 from the germline V gene are SSHAT and FNYEAQ (reference sequence). In DNA, the CDR3 is TGTGCTAGCGCTAAGTCCGTACAAGAGACCCAGTACTTC. It codes for CASAKSVQETQYF.

The chain employs TRBV10-2 and TRBJ2-1; tentatively, D is TRBD2 (5 bases). The length of the CDR3 is 14 residues. V was shortened by 10 bases and J by 7 bases, with 20 bases between the two germline ends. Germline V gene data show CDR1 as WSHSY and CDR2 as SAAADI. The DNA for the CDR3 is TGCGCCACCTACCCGGGCGGGTCCCCTAATGAGCAGTTCTTC. Translated, it gives CATYPGGSPNEQFF.

This chain uses TRBV2 with TRBJ2-7; a weak D match, TRBD1 (6 bases). The CDR3 runs to 14 residues. Germline loops: CDR1 SNHLY, CDR2 FYNNEI. V gave up 1 base and J gave up 2 bases, with 9 bases separating them. The CDR3 spells CASSEGTEAYEQYF. For the CDR3, the DNA is TGTGCCAGCAGTGAAGGGACAGAGGCCTACGAGCAGTACTTC.

The chain joins TRBV7-9 to TRBJ2-7, with 10 bases matching TRBD1. V trimming: 2 bases; J trimming: 1 base; junction bases outside the gene matches: 5. CDR1 and CDR2 (germline): SEHNR, FQNEAQ (reference sequence). CDR3 length: 16 amino acids. The CDR3 spells CASSLSRTGGSYEQYF. The CDR3 DNA is TGTGCCAGCAGCTTATCTCGGACAGGGGGGTCCTACGAGCAGTACTTC.

The chain uses TRBV7-9 and TRBJ2-1; tentatively, D is TRBD1 (6 bases). CDR3 length equals 15 residues. Trimming took off 4 bases at V and 3 bases at J, with 13 bases between the two ends. Germline V gives CDR1 SEHNR, CDR2 FQNEAQ (reference sequence). This chain's CDR3 is CASSSGDIHYNEQFF. In nucleotides, the CDR3 is TGTGCCAGCAGCTCCGGGGACATCCACTACAATGAGCAGTTCTTC.

This rearrangement joins TRBV6-1 to TRBJ1-2, with no clear D. Trimming stripped 6 bases from V and 8 bases from J, with 13 bases between. This CDR3 is 12 amino acids long. Germline CDR1 and CDR2: MNHNS and SASEGT. For the CDR3, the DNA is TGTGCCAGCAGCGACGGAGATCTCGGCTACACCTTC. This encodes CASSDGDLGYTF.

V usage is TRBV4-2 and J usage is TRBJ2-7; 9 bases map to TRBD2. The CDR3 runs 16 residues. Trimming at V came to 0 bases and at J to 3 bases, leaving 6 bases not matched to a gene. The germline V gene has CDR1 LGHNA and CDR2 YNFKEQ. The CDR3 DNA follows: TGTGCCAGCAGCCAAGAGGGAGCGGGGGGACTCTACGAGCAGTACTTC. It specifies CASSQEGAGGLYEQYF.